A single sample is the source of the 20 T cell receptor beta chains below, sequenced in a study of T cells in Graves' hyperthyroidism and ophthalmopathy. RNA transcripts yielded amplified TCR beta CDR3 regions. Researchers ran a first-round RT-PCR on the TCR CDR3 using the HTBI primer set. TCRdb passed the multiplex PCR reads through MiXCR, listing each CDR3 protein once. The table lists roughly 840,000 distinct CDR3 sequences, around 39% of them singletons. Input material: blood. The receptors shown here come from a man between 18 and 29 years old with Graves' hyperthyroidism.

V is TRBV29-1 and J is TRBJ2-5, with D possibly TRBD2 on 6 matching bases. CDR3 length equals 12 residues. Trimming cost V 6 bases and J 5 bases, with 13 bases left between them. The germline CDR1 and CDR2 sequences are SQVTM and ANQGSEA. The CDR3 region has the DNA TGCAGCGTGGGGGACTGGCCGGAGACCCAGTACTTC. Protein product: CSVGDWPETQYF.

Many counts were recorded for this clonotype. The J gene is TRBJ2-5, the V gene TRBV7-2, with D perhaps TRBD2 (5 bases). Germline lookup yields CDR1 SGHTA and CDR2 FQGNSA. The V gene lost 6 bases and the J gene lost 2 bases, with 10 bases spanning the gap. The CDR3 loop spans 13 amino acids. The CDR3 sequence is CASRLVGQETQYF. DNA of the CDR3: TGTGCCAGCAGACTAGTCGGTCAAGAGACCCAGTACTTC.

The chain recombines TRBV12-3 or TRBV12-4 with TRBJ1-5; D unresolved. V lost 4 bases and J lost 2, with 9 bases in between. CDR3 length equals 14 residues. The DNA of the CDR3 is TGTGCCAGCAGTTGGGAGAAGGGCAATCAGCCCCAGCATTTT. As protein: CASSWEKGNQPQHF.

This clonotype was recorded many times. The chain has TRBV7-8 and TRBJ1-5, with D perhaps matching TRBD1 (6 bases). Per germline, CDR1 SGHVS and CDR2 FQNEAQ. V lost 1 base and J lost 9, with 13 bases in between. The CDR3 is 14 amino acids. This CDR3 reads CASSLDTGTPPQHF. In nucleotides, the CDR3 is TGTGCCAGCAGCTTAGATACAGGGACTCCGCCCCAGCATTTT.

This clonotype turned up a few times. The chain joins TRBV12-3 or TRBV12-4 to TRBJ1-1; D is unresolved. This CDR3 comprises 11 residues. With 7 bases removed from V and 11 bases from J, the gap between germline ends came to 14 bases. The CDR3 is CASITPAGAFF. The CDR3 DNA is TGTGCCAGCATTACTCCGGCAGGTGCTTTCTTT.

Points on this clonotype: The junction shows a germline mismatch at one end, possibly a read error. The chain couples TRBV10-3 to TRBJ1-5; TRBD1 is a possible D gene (5 bases). Germline assignment: CDR1 ENHRY and CDR2 SYGVKD. The CDR3 extends over 13 amino acids. The CDR3 DNA sequence: TGTGCCACCAGTGATGTAGAGGGGCAGCCCCAGCATTTT. Protein product: CATSDVEGQPQHF.

A word on this clonotype: A much more abundant neighbour one base away suggests this may be a read error. The V call is TRBV10-3, the J call TRBJ2-7; D unclear. Looked up from germline, CDR1 is ENHRY and CDR2 is SYGVKD. The CDR3 runs 10 residues. V lost 6 bases, J lost 3 bases, and 3 bases lay in between. The CDR3 region is CAIRGYEQYF. For the CDR3, the DNA is TGTGCCATCAGGGGCTACGAGCAGTACTTC.

This clonotype was detected ten times or more. The chain links TRBV2 to TRBJ2-7; D remains ambiguous. V lost 4 bases, J lost 3 bases, and 13 bases lay in between. Germline CDR1 and CDR2: SNHLY and FYNNEI. CDR3 size: 14 residues. In nucleotides, the CDR3 is TGTGCCAGCAGTGCGGAGTCCACCTTCTACGAGCAGTACTTC. Protein: CASSAESTFYEQYF.

In its sample, this clonotype was seen a few times. J is TRBJ2-7 and V is TRBV20-1, with D perhaps TRBD1 (6 bases). The V gene's germline CDR1 is DFQATT and CDR2 SNEGSKA (reference sequence). This CDR3 spans 13 amino acids. V was trimmed by 5 bases and J by 1 base, leaving 12 bases between them. The CDR3 DNA reads as TGCAGTGCTTTATACAGGGAATCCTACGAGCAGTACTTC. This sequence encodes CSALYRESYEQYF.

This clonotype has a count of ten or more. This chain links TRBV14 with TRBJ1-1; D uncertain. This CDR3 comprises 14 residues. Germline V gives CDR1 SGHDN, CDR2 FVKESK. V lost 6 bases and J lost 6, with 17 bases in between. CDR3 loop: CASSRTPVLPEAFF. In DNA form, the CDR3 reads TGTGCCAGCAGTCGGACTCCCGTTCTTCCTGAAGCTTTCTTT.

This clonotype was picked up many times. The chain joins TRBV7-9 to TRBJ1-1; D gene ambiguous. CDR1 and CDR2 (germline): SEHNR, FQNEAQ (reference sequence). The V end lost 4 bases, the J end lost 4 bases, and 4 bases lay between the germline ends. The CDR3 covers 11 residues. The CDR3 DNA sequence: TGTGCCAGCAGCTGGGGCACTGAAGCTTTCTTT. This sequence encodes CASSWGTEAFF.

This clonotype was recorded a few times. The chain is built from TRBV7-9 and TRBJ2-7, with 12 bases identical to TRBD2. Germline V gives CDR1 SEHNR, CDR2 FQNEAQ (reference sequence). The CDR3 contains 15 residues. The J segment lost 6 bases and the V segment lost 5 bases, leaving 8 bases of the junction unmatched. CDR3 residues: CASSSLAGGPSEQYF. The CDR3 coding sequence is TGTGCCAGCAGCAGTCTAGCGGGAGGGCCTTCCGAGCAGTACTTC.

This clonotype has at least ten counts. The V call is TRBV5-1, the J call TRBJ1-1, with D maybe TRBD1 (5 bases). The CDR3 length is 12 residues. In germline, CDR1 is SGHRS, CDR2 YFSETQ. The V gene lost 7 bases and the J gene lost 1 base, with 8 bases spanning the gap. CDR3 DNA: TGCGCCAGCGGGGACGGGAACACTGAAGCTTTCTTT. Residues: CASGDGNTEAFF.

This clonotype appeared many times. V is TRBV15 and J is TRBJ1-2; 10 bases are shared with TRBD1. With 4 bases clipped from V and 7 bases from J, the junction kept 6 bases outside the gene matches. The germline V gene has CDR1 LNHNV and CDR2 YYDKDF (reference sequence). The CDR3 runs 14 residues. Here the CDR3 reads CATSTRQGARGYTF. The DNA of the CDR3 is TGTGCCACCAGCACAAGACAGGGGGCGCGTGGCTACACCTTC.

This clonotype was seen at least ten times. The chain carries TRBV20-1 and TRBJ2-5; D is unclear. The CDR3 contains 11 residues. Trimming stripped 2 bases from V and 5 bases from J, with 6 bases between. From germline, CDR1 is DFQATT and CDR2 SNEGSKA (reference sequence). The CDR3 loop reads CSARSVETQYF. The CDR3 bases are TGCAGTGCTAGATCCGTCGAGACCCAGTACTTC.

This chain links TRBV7-8 with TRBJ1-3; D gene uncertain. This CDR3 spans 16 amino acids. Per germline, CDR1 SGHVS and CDR2 FQNEAQ. V was trimmed by 3 bases and J by 0 bases, leaving 12 bases between them. CDR3 sequence (DNA): TGTGCCAGCAGCTTGTTACCATGGGGCTCTGGAAACACCATATATTTT. This codes for CASSLLPWGSGNTIYF. The complete variable domain, with remaining parts taken from reference TRBV7-8 and TRBJ1-3, reads GAGVSQSPRYKVAKRGQDVALRCDPISGHVSLFWYQQALGQGPEFLTYFQNEAQLDKSGLPSDRFFAERPEGSVSTLKIQRTQQEDSAVYLCASSLLPWGSGNTIYFGEGSWLTVV.

The DNA for the CDR3 is TGTGCCAGCAGCTTCGCGGGGGAGACTCCCGGGCAGTACTTC. This codes for CASSFAGETPGQYF. The chain joins TRBV7-9 to TRBJ2-7, with 7 bases identical to TRBD2. This CDR3 has 14 residues. The germline gives CDR1 SEHNR, CDR2 FQNEAQ (reference sequence). Trimming took 3 bases from V and 9 from J; bases not matched to a gene: 11.

The chain couples TRBV2 to TRBJ1-6; unclear D gene. Looked up from germline, CDR1 is SNHLY and CDR2 is FYNNEI. This CDR3 has 14 amino acids. V was cut by 8 bases and J by 3 bases, with 11 bases left in between. In nucleotides, the CDR3 is TGTGCCAGCTCACCGATAAACTATAATTCACCCCTCCACTTT. It translates to CASSPINYNSPLHF.

The rearrangement joins TRBV12-3 or TRBV12-4 to TRBJ1-5; 9 positions agree with TRBD1. Trimming cost V 5 bases and J 6 bases; bases outside gene matches: 5. The CDR3 has 14 amino acids. CDR3 in DNA: TGTGCCAGCAGTAGGGGACAGGGAAGTCAGCCCCAGCATTTT. Its protein product is CASSRGQGSQPQHF.

Ten or more counts support this clonotype. The chain links TRBV29-1 to TRBJ2-5; 10 bases are shared with TRBD1. CDR3 length: 14 amino acids. V trimming: 7 bases; J trimming: 0 bases; junction bases outside the gene matches: 5. CDR1 and CDR2 (germline): SQVTM, ANQGSEA. CDR3 DNA sequence: TGCAGCGCAGAAGGACAGGGGGACCAAGAGACCCAGTACTTC. Translated, it gives CSAEGQGDQETQYF.